This TCR beta chain was recovered during a study of early T cells in non-severe SARS-CoV-2 infection. Trimming stripped 4 bases from V and 6 bases from J, with 22 bases between. Germline V CDR1 and CDR2: DFQATT, SNEGSKA (reference sequence). The CDR3 extends over 16 amino acids. In the library, individual cDNA molecules carried attached unique molecular identifiers. TCRdb processed the 5' RACE reads anew with MiXCR; each CDR3 protein has one entry. The sample has 56,000 or so distinct CDR3 sequences, 7.5% to 9.5% seen once. This clonotype showed up many times. This clonotype was obtained from an adult who was a healthcare worker with PCR-confirmed SARS-CoV-2 infection or an uninfected control (not recorded which). The chain recombines TRBV20-1 with TRBJ1-5, with D tentatively TRBD1 (5 bases). Sequencing used whole blood. The CDR3 reads CSAKRTLRGEVQPQHF. The DNA for the CDR3 is TGCAGTGCTAAGAGAACCCTCCGAGGGGAGGTTCAGCCCCAGCATTTT.